One sample yielded the 26 T cell receptor beta chains listed below, sequenced in a study of blood T cell repertoires in COVID-19. The method was immunoSEQ multiplex PCR; TCRdb's version includes in-frame clones alone and lacks a portion of them. The repertoire holds fewer than 300,000 clones, 82% seen once, with less than 4% in the top ten. The material sequenced was peripheral blood. The receptors were gathered from a woman aged 18-35 years with acute or convalescent COVID-19.

The chain joins TRBV2 to TRBJ2-7; the match to TRBD2 covers 14 bases. V lost 6 bases, J lost 4 bases, and 5 bases stayed unmatched. The CDR3 is 15 amino acids. Germline CDR1 reads SNHLY; CDR2 reads FYNNEI. The chain's CDR3 is CASRTSGRAQYEQYF. The CDR3 region has the DNA TGTGCCAGCAGGACTAGCGGGAGGGCCCAATACGAGCAGTACTTC.

The chain employs TRBV5-1 and TRBJ1-6, with 7 bases that match TRBD1. Germline V gene lookup returns CDR1 SGHRS and CDR2 YFSETQ. This CDR3 is 15 amino acids long. Germline trimming cut 3 bases from V and 5 bases from J; bases unmatched to any gene: 5. The CDR3 loop is CASSSDRANNSPLHF. CDR3 sequence (DNA): TGCGCCAGCAGCTCTGACAGGGCCAATAATTCACCCCTCCACTTT.

This rearrangement joins TRBV5-1 to TRBJ1-6; D perhaps matches TRBD1 (6 bases). The germline V gene has CDR1 SGHRS and CDR2 YFSETQ. The CDR3 length is 14 residues. Trimming stripped 1 base from V and 9 bases from J, with 11 bases between. CDR3 sequence reads: CASSLQAGASPLHF. The CDR3 region has the DNA TGCGCCAGCAGCTTGCAGGCAGGGGCTTCACCCCTCCACTTT. Looking up the rest from reference TRBV5-1 and TRBJ1-6 gives the full variable domain: KAGVTQTPRYLIKTRGQQVTLSCSPISGHRSVSWYQQTPGQGLQFLFEYFSETQRNKGNFPGRFSGRQFSNSRSEMNVSTLELGDSALYLCASSLQAGASPLHFGNGTRLTVT.

V and J are TRBV28 and TRBJ2-5, with D maybe TRBD1 (6 bases). Trimming cost V 4 bases and J 4 bases, with 10 bases left between them. Germline CDR1 reads MDHEN; CDR2 reads SYDVKM. The CDR3 runs to 13 residues. The chain's CDR3 is CASSSGVLETQYF. The CDR3 nucleotides are TGTGCCAGCAGTTCAGGGGTATTAGAGACCCAGTACTTC. The full variable domain, completed using reference TRBV28 and TRBJ2-5, is DVKVTQSSRYLVKRTGEKVFLECVQDMDHENMFWYRQDPGLGLRLIYFSYDVKMKEKGDIPEGYSVSREKKERFSLILESASTNQTSMYLCASSSGVLETQYFGPGTRLLVL.

This sequence joins TRBV3-1 (or the pseudogene TRBV3-2) and TRBJ1-6; D perhaps matches TRBD1 (5 bases). CDR1 is LGHDT and CDR2 is YNNKEL in the germline V gene (reference sequence). Trimming removed 4 bases from V and 14 bases from J, with 15 bases in between. The CDR3 totals 13 residues. The CDR3: CASSPSTGVALHF. CDR3 bases: TGTGCCAGCAGCCCCTCTACGGGGGTAGCCCTCCACTTT.

The chain carries TRBV27 and TRBJ1-2, with 7 bases identical to TRBD1. This CDR3 contains 14 residues. The junction had 5 bases not matched to a gene; V was cut back by 5 bases and J by 2 bases. Germline values: CDR1 MNHEY, CDR2 SMNVEV (reference sequence). As DNA, the CDR3 is TGTGCCAGCAGTGGACAGGCTAAGAACTATGGCTACACCTTC. This translates into CASSGQAKNYGYTF.

The gene calls are TRBV25-1 and TRBJ1-4; D gene ambiguous. This CDR3 region has 12 residues. V was pared by 6 bases and J by 6 bases, with 8 bases between. From germline, CDR1 is MGHDK and CDR2 SYGVNS. The CDR3 region is CASSGYDEKLFF. Written as DNA, the CDR3 is TGTGCCAGCAGCGGGTATGATGAAAAACTGTTTTTT.

Concerning this clone: Just one base apart from a much larger clone, this may be a read error. The sample carries other DNA sequences with the same CDR3. The chain combines TRBV7-2 with TRBJ1-1; possibly TRBD1 for D (5 bases). The V and J ends lost 1 base and 5 bases respectively, with 17 bases between them. Germline-derived CDR1 and CDR2 are SGHTA and FQGNSA. This CDR3 comprises 16 residues. For the CDR3, the DNA is TGTGCCAGCAGCTTAGATGGGGGGGGGAGGGGAACTGAAGCTTTCTTT. Amino acid sequence: CASSLDGGGRGTEAFF.

The chain uses TRBV5-1 and TRBJ1-1, with D unresolved. The germline V gene encodes CDR1 SGHRS and CDR2 YFSETQ. The CDR3 contains 16 residues. The V end lost 4 bases, the J end lost 1 base, and 17 bases lay between the germline ends. CDR3 coding DNA: TGCGCCAGCAGCCACCCCCCGGGGAGAGCGAACACTGAAGCTTTCTTT. Translation gives CASSHPPGRANTEAFF.

This clone was counted once. The chain has TRBV18 and TRBJ2-3; TRBD1 agrees at 9 bases. The germline gives CDR1 KGHSH, CDR2 LQKENI. V shed 3 bases, J shed 4 bases, and the junction held 5 bases outside the gene matches. The CDR3 runs 15 residues. CDR3 residues: CASSPARQGADTQYF. In DNA, the CDR3 is TGTGCCAGCTCACCGGCAAGACAGGGGGCAGATACGCAGTATTTT.

The gene calls are TRBV15 and TRBJ2-1; D remains ambiguous. Germline V gene lookup returns CDR1 LNHNV and CDR2 YYDKDF (reference sequence). V was cut by 1 base and J by 4 bases, with 11 bases left in between. This CDR3 has 15 amino acids. The CDR3 loop is CATSRVYDSYNEQFF. The CDR3 region has the DNA TGTGCCACCAGCAGAGTCTACGACTCTTACAATGAGCAGTTCTTC.

The CDR3 loop is CASTPAAGTTEAFF. DNA of the CDR3: TGCGCCAGCACGCCCGCGGCCGGGACAACTGAAGCTTTCTTT. The chain recombines TRBV4-1 with TRBJ1-1; possibly TRBD1 for D (6 bases). Germline loops: CDR1 MGHRA, CDR2 YSYEKL. Trimming stripped 7 bases from V and 5 bases from J, with 17 bases between. This CDR3 contains 14 residues.

This clone appeared a few times. This rearrangement joins TRBV10-3 to TRBJ1-5; D is undetermined. CDR1 and CDR2 from the germline V gene are ENHRY and SYGVKD. The CDR3 is 14 amino acids. Trimming left V 2 bases short and J 0 bases short, with 5 bases between. In DNA form, the CDR3 reads TGTGCCATCAGTGAGGGACTTAGCAATCAGCCCCAGCATTTT. It specifies CAISEGLSNQPQHF.

The rearrangement joins TRBV6-2 or TRBV6-3 to TRBJ2-2; 7 nucleotides match TRBD2. The junction had 12 bases not matched to a gene; V was cut back by 3 bases and J by 5 bases. Germline lookup yields CDR1 MNHEY and CDR2 SVGEGT. This CDR3 has 17 residues. CDR3 nucleotides: TGTGCCAGCAGTTATTTTCCCCGGCGGGAGCAAACCGGGGAGCTGTTTTTT. It codes for CASSYFPRREQTGELFF.

The V and J genes are TRBV6-8 and TRBJ1-5, with unresolved D. CDR3 size: 18 residues. Germline V gene sequence: CDR1 MNHGY, CDR2 SAAAGT. With 2 bases removed from V and 7 bases from J, the gap between germline ends came to 24 bases. DNA for the CDR3: TGTGCCAGCAGTTACGGTGCTAATTTTCTTGAGTCAGGACAGCCCCAGCATTTT. It encodes CASSYGANFLESGQPQHF.

The chain is built from TRBV4-3 and TRBJ2-1, with 9 bases lining up with TRBD2. With 4 bases clipped from V and 4 bases from J, the junction kept 8 bases outside the gene matches. CDR3 length equals 16 residues. In germline, CDR1 is LGHNA, CDR2 YSLEER. This CDR3 is CASSRALAGRYNEQFF. DNA of the CDR3: TGCGCCAGCAGCCGAGCCCTAGCGGGGCGGTACAATGAGCAGTTCTTC.

The table lists this clone with a count of one. V usage is TRBV5-5 and J usage is TRBJ2-7; TRBD1 is a possible D gene (5 bases). This CDR3 comprises 14 residues. In germline, CDR1 is SGHKS, CDR2 YYEKEE (reference sequence). V was pared by 4 bases and J by 3 bases, with 14 bases between. CDR3 protein: CASSETGLFYEQYF. The DNA of the CDR3 is TGTGCCAGCAGCGAAACAGGATTGTTCTACGAGCAGTACTTC.

V is TRBV27 and J is TRBJ1-1; 7 positions match TRBD1. With 8 bases clipped from V and 5 bases from J, the junction kept 17 bases outside the gene matches. Germline CDR1 and CDR2: MNHEY and SMNVEV (reference sequence). This CDR3 is 16 amino acids long. CDR3 in amino acids: CASRQGQEIWWTEAFF. In nucleotides, the CDR3 is TGTGCCAGCCGACAAGGACAGGAAATTTGGTGGACTGAAGCTTTCTTT.

This sequence joins TRBV5-1 and TRBJ2-3; a weak D match, TRBD2 (5 bases). V shed 6 bases and J shed 1 base, with 18 bases lying between them. The CDR3 is made up of 16 amino acids. Germline loops: CDR1 SGHRS, CDR2 YFSETQ. The CDR3 here is CASKLQTSSRTDTQYF. The CDR3 nucleotides are TGCGCCAGCAAACTGCAAACTAGTTCCCGCACAGATACGCAGTATTTT. The whole variable domain, remainder taken from reference TRBV5-1 and TRBJ2-3, is KAGVTQTPRYLIKTRGQQVTLSCSPISGHRSVSWYQQTPGQGLQFLFEYFSETQRNKGNFPGRFSGRQFSNSRSEMNVSTLELGDSALYLCASKLQTSSRTDTQYFGPGTRLTVL.

The chain links TRBV11-2 to TRBJ1-5; 8 bases match TRBD1. Trimming removed 5 bases from V and 3 bases from J; junction bases left unmatched: 6. There are 15 residues in the CDR3. Germline CDR1 SGHAT, CDR2 FQNNGV. CDR3 region: CASSPGTGYNQPQHF. The CDR3, as DNA: TGTGCCAGCAGCCCAGGGACAGGTTACAATCAGCCCCAGCATTTT.

This clone has only one observation. This chain links TRBV4-3 with TRBJ2-2, with TRBD2 identical over 11 bases. Germline CDR1 LGHNA, CDR2 YSLEER. This CDR3 is built from 16 residues. J lost 7 bases, V lost 4 bases, and 8 bases had no gene match. The CDR3 DNA reads as TGCGCCAGCAGCCTAAATAGCGGGAGGGCCAACGGGGAGCTGTTTTTT. This sequence encodes CASSLNSGRANGELFF.

The chain couples TRBV20-1 to TRBJ2-2, with TRBD2 matching over 10 bases. The CDR3 is made up of 15 amino acids. J lost 6 bases, V lost 3 bases, and 7 bases had no gene match. From germline, CDR1 is DFQATT and CDR2 SNEGSKA (reference sequence). The CDR3 nucleotides read TGCAGTGCTAGTCAGCGGGAGGGCCGTCCCGGGGAGCTGTTTTTT. Translating gives CSASQREGRPGELFF.

V gene TRBV9 combines with J gene TRBJ1-3; no firm D call. From germline, CDR1 is SGDLS and CDR2 YYNGEE. The CDR3 runs to 14 residues. Between the trimmed V and J ends, which lost 2 bases and 2 bases, there was a span of 8 bases. As DNA, the CDR3 is TGTGCCAGCAGCGTGGAGGGCACTGGAAACACCATATATTTT. Amino acids: CASSVEGTGNTIYF.

This chain links TRBV11-2 with TRBJ2-7; 9 bases are shared with TRBD2. CDR1 and CDR2 from the germline V gene are SGHAT and FQNNGV. The ends lost 0 bases at V and 5 bases at J; junction bases unmatched: 8. The CDR3 has 16 residues. The CDR3 spells CASSLDLTSGLHEQYF. The CDR3 region has the DNA TGTGCCAGCAGCTTAGATTTGACTAGCGGTTTACACGAGCAGTACTTC. Full variable domain (remainder filled in from reference TRBV11-2 and TRBJ2-7): EAGVAQSPRYKIIEKRQSVAFWCNPISGHATLYWYQQILGQGPKLLIQFQNNGVVDDSQLPKDRFSAERLKGVDSTLKIQPAKLEDSAVYLCASSLDLTSGLHEQYFGPGTRLTVT.

The V gene is TRBV6-6, the J gene TRBJ2-7; perhaps TRBD1 as D (6 bases). In germline, CDR1 is MNHNY, CDR2 SVGAGI (reference sequence). V was shortened by 2 bases and J by 6 bases, with 14 bases between the two germline ends. The CDR3 is 14 amino acids. For the CDR3, the DNA is TGTGCCAGCAGTTACCCTCTGTTAGGGGGCGAGCAGTACTTC. Residues: CASSYPLLGGEQYF.

This chain uses TRBV28 with TRBJ1-4; TRBD1 aligns across 10 bases. This CDR3 has 16 amino acids. Germline assignment: CDR1 MDHEN and CDR2 SYDVKM. The trim removed 1 base at V and 11 bases at J, leaving 10 bases unmatched. The CDR3 nucleotides are TGTGCCAGCAGTTTATTACGAGGGACAGGGGACTCCAAACTGTTTTTT. Encoded protein: CASSLLRGTGDSKLFF. Looking up the rest from reference TRBV28 and TRBJ1-4 gives the full variable domain: DVKVTQSSRYLVKRTGEKVFLECVQDMDHENMFWYRQDPGLGLRLIYFSYDVKMKEKGDIPEGYSVSREKKERFSLILESASTNQTSMYLCASSLLRGTGDSKLFFGSGTQLSVL.